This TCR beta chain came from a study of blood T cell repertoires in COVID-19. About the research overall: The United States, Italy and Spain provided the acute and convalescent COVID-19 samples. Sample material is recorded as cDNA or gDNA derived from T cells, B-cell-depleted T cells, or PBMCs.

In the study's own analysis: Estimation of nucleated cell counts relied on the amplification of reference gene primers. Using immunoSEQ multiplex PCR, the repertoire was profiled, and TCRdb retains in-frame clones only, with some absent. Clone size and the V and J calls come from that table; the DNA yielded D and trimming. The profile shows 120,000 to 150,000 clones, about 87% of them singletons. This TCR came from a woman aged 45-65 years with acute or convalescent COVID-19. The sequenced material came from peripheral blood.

The CDR3 here is CASSPSGGEQFF. In nucleotides, the CDR3 is TGCGCCAGCAGCCCCTCCGGGGGTGAGCAGTTCTTC. J is TRBJ2-1 and V is TRBV5-1; D is possibly TRBD2 (6 bases). This CDR3 has 12 amino acids. CDR1 and CDR2 from the germline V gene are SGHRS and YFSETQ. The V end lost 4 bases, the J end lost 9 bases, and 11 bases lay between the germline ends.